The 8 T cell receptor beta chains given below trace back to one sample, sequenced in a study of blood T cell repertoires in COVID-19 (dated by TCRdb to about 2020). The library was made by the immunoSEQ multiplex PCR assay. TCRdb obtained this table from immuneACCESS and retained in-frame rearrangements with V and J assigned. These tables miss some clones; where compared with another copy, unresolved V genes account for less than half of the shortfall, and the remainder is unexplained. The sample data list fewer than 45,000 clones, and almost 90% of these were observed just once. The top ten hold around a quarter of the sample. Sequencing used peripheral blood. These receptors were taken from a man in his 60s with active or convalescent COVID-19.

The genes are TRBV7-2 and TRBJ1-2, with D perhaps TRBD1 (5 bases). This CDR3 region has 15 residues. CDR1 is SGHTA, CDR2 FQGNSA, per germline. Trimming cost V 5 bases and J 5 bases, with 18 bases left between them. Here the CDR3 DNA reads TGTGCCAGCAGCCCGGGGGTTGCATCCTCTTATGGCTACACCTTC. Encoded protein: CASSPGVASSYGYTF.

This clone was counted only a few times. This chain connects TRBV4-2 to TRBJ2-2; D uncertain. Germline CDR1 and CDR2: LGHNA and YNFKEQ. Trimming stripped 2 bases from V and 3 bases from J, with 10 bases between. The CDR3 is 15 residues long. Here the CDR3 reads CASSQQTKDTGELFF. The CDR3 DNA reads TGTGCCAGCAGCCAACAAACAAAAGACACCGGGGAGCTGTTTTTT.

The chain employs TRBV18 and TRBJ2-3; 9 bases align to TRBD2. The germline V gene encodes CDR1 KGHSH and CDR2 LQKENI. V lost 5 bases and J lost 4; bases outside the gene matches: 13. This CDR3 is 17 amino acids long. For the CDR3, the DNA is TGTGCCAGCTCAACCCGGGGTAGCGGGAGTGTACCAGATACGCAGTATTTT. Translating gives CASSTRGSGSVPDTQYF.

This chain joins TRBV27 and TRBJ1-2; TRBD1 matches 8 bases. CDR3 size: 12 residues. With V trimmed by 6 bases and J by 4 bases, 1 base remained unmatched. Germline V CDR1 and CDR2: MNHEY, SMNVEV (reference sequence). In DNA, the CDR3 is TGTGCCAGCAGGACAGGGGTCTATGGCTACACCTTC. It translates to CASRTGVYGYTF.

The V gene is TRBV6-1, the J gene TRBJ1-5; D is unclear. The CDR3 spans 16 residues. With 0 bases removed from V and 6 bases from J, the gap between germline ends came to 15 bases. From germline, CDR1 is MNHNS and CDR2 SASEGT. For the CDR3, the DNA is TGTGCCAGCAGTGAAGCGCTGGCACGGGCGGGTCAGCCCCAGCATTTT. Protein product: CASSEALARAGQPQHF.

The chain employs TRBV15 and TRBJ1-5; 10 bases align to TRBD1. Trimming removed 5 bases from V and 7 bases from J; junction bases left unmatched: 11. Per the germline V gene, CDR1 is LNHNV and CDR2 is YYDKDF (reference sequence). The CDR3 runs 16 residues. The CDR3 DNA reads TGTGCCACCAGCCGGCCTGGGACAGGGGTACGGCAGCCCCAGCATTTT. This encodes CATSRPGTGVRQPQHF.

J is TRBJ2-3 and V is TRBV5-5; 8 nucleotides align to TRBD2. CDR3 length equals 15 residues. Germline V CDR1 and CDR2: SGHKS, YYEKEE (reference sequence). With 3 bases clipped from V and 3 bases from J, the junction kept 6 bases outside the gene matches. CDR3 nucleotides: TGTGCCAGCAGCTCGGGAGGGGTTAGGACAGATACGCAGTATTTT. Its protein product is CASSSGGVRTDTQYF.

This chain connects TRBV28 to TRBJ2-1; 13 bases align to TRBD2. The CDR3 is 17 residues long. V lost 4 bases to trimming and J lost 8 bases; unmatched junction nucleotides: 11. Germline V gives CDR1 MDHEN, CDR2 SYDVKM. CDR3 region: CASSSWTSGSIGHEQFF. CDR3 DNA sequence: TGTGCCAGCAGTTCATGGACTAGCGGGAGTATCGGCCATGAGCAGTTCTTC. The variable domain in full, with the rest retrieved from reference TRBV28 and TRBJ2-1, is DVKVTQSSRYLVKRTGEKVFLECVQDMDHENMFWYRQDPGLGLRLIYFSYDVKMKEKGDIPEGYSVSREKKERFSLILESASTNQTSMYLCASSSWTSGSIGHEQFFGPGTRLTVL.